The present TCR beta chain was sequenced within a study of PD-1 blockade in classical Hodgkin lymphoma. After removal of 3 bases from V and 4 bases from J, the junction contained 12 bases not matched to a gene. In germline, CDR1 is SGHRS, CDR2 YFSETQ. This CDR3 region has 16 residues. TCRdb's table, derived via immunoSEQ multiplex PCR, lists solely in-frame clones and lacks some. Of some 100,000 clones listed, about nine tenths are singletons. All the patients suffered relapse after autologous stem cell transplantation, and brentuximab vedotin exposure differed. The receptor's source is a human donor with classical Hodgkin lymphoma. The J gene is TRBJ1-2, the V gene TRBV5-1, with 7 bases identical to TRBD1. The source was peripheral blood mononuclear cells (PBMCs), collected at baseline. CDR3: CASSWGDRPTFYGYTF. As DNA, the CDR3 is TGCGCCAGCAGCTGGGGGGACAGACCGACTTTCTATGGCTACACCTTC.